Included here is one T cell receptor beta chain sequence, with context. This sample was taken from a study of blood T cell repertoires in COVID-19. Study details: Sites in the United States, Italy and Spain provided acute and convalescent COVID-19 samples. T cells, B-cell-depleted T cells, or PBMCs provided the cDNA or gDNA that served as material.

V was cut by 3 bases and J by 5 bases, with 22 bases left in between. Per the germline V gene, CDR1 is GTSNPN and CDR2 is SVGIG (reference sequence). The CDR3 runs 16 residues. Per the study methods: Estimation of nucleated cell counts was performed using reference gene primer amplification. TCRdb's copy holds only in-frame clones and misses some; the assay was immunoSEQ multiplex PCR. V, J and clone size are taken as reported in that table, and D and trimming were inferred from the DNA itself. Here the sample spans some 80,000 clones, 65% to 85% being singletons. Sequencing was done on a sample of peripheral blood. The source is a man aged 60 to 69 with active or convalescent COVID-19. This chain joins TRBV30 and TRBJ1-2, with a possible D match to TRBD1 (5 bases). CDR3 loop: CAWRGGLTEHWYGYTF. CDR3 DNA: TGTGCCTGGAGGGGCGGATTGACAGAACATTGGTATGGCTACACCTTC. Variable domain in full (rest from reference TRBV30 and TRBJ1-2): SQTIHQWPATLVQPVGSPLSLECTVEGTSNPNLYWYRQAAGRGLQLLFYSVGIGQISSEVPQNLSASRPQDRQFILSSKKLLLSDSGFYLCAWRGGLTEHWYGYTFGSGTRLTVV.